This TCR beta chain was recorded in a study of cytomegalovirus exposure and HLA in healthy donors (dated by TCRdb to the late 2010s). Study-wide context: In an earlier analysis of under 750 of the donors, about 270 Gb of sequence data and 117 million unique TCR beta sequences from 150 million to 200 million T cells were reported. The aim of the study was to test whether cataloging public T cell receptors could identify signatures of past pathogen exposure. Besides the first cohort of approximately 710 subjects, a separate validation cohort made up of about 120 different subjects was used. To study patterns of TCR occurrence, a later analysis re-analyzed previously published TCR beta repertoires from hundreds of donors and added high-resolution HLA genotyping. Typing coverage varied by locus: roughly 620-640 donors for A, B, C, DRB1 and DQB1; around 560 for DQA1; more than 600 for DPA1; more than 450 for DPB1. To predict cytomegalovirus infection status, the study combined high-throughput TCR immunosequencing, statistical association of individual TCRs with disease status, and machine learning. Among approximately 370 genotyped donors of the cohort, an average of around 240,000 unique TCR beta nucleotide sequences was sequenced per donor, of which about 18% were non-productive. HLA typing included class I and class II loci at four-digit resolution. To decide whether each TCR beta V gene segment behaved as functional or pseudogenic, an earlier analysis of several hundred of the donors relied on high-throughput TCR beta sequencing. An early release that covered 640 HLA-typed donors contained approximately 290 gigabases of sequencing data and around 85 million unique TCR sequences. The genetic ancestry cluster associated with self-reported Caucasian donors included 81% of the roughly 400 genotyped donors. Every discovery cohort repertoire had been produced on one sequencing platform. Using immunosequencing, the study profiled T cell repertoires from around 670 subjects and related those repertoires to cytomegalovirus serostatus. A later genetic analysis took genome-wide SNP genotypes for about three fifths of the 666 donors and used that subset as a discovery cohort. Rather than using new phenotypic data, the later analysis identified candidate immune exposures from TCR beta sequences and from how often those sequences occurred across donors. A handful of DR-DQ haplotypes were handled as single units for association and clustering because linkage in the cohort was strong. Alongside the repertoire data, information on donor age, sex, ethnicity and CMV serostatus was compiled. What the work shows at the level of the full study, not this receptor alone: Several of the top co-occurrence clusters appeared to be linked to parvovirus B19, influenza, CMV and Epstein-Barr virus, according to a later analysis. In a later analysis, the rate of TCR association differed among HLA loci, with DRB1 alleles having the most associated TCRs and HLA-C alleles having the fewest. Cytomegalovirus status was reported to be diagnosed by the classifier with high specificity and sensitivity in both the original and validation cohorts. Most TCR sequences were seen in very few donors, while some public TCRs were found in many individuals. In the study, some 160 TCR beta chains were listed as associated with cytomegalovirus. Compared with the 666-donor mean, donors in an Asian-associated ancestry cluster had fewer N-insertions in productive TCRs, according to a later genetic analysis. Because HLA typing was missing for some donors at each locus, association tests included only the typed subset. An association between a missense DCLRE1C variant and V-gene and J-gene trimming of TCR beta chains was found in a later genetic analysis and replicated in an independent cohort. The sequencing pipeline was judged likely to have produced a cluster of highly shared sequence variants as a technical artifact. Because the 87-base-pair reads could not distinguish some IMGT-functional V segments, including TRBV6-2 and TRBV6-3, those segments were excluded. In vitro tests confirmed that a few of the cytomegalovirus-associated TCR beta chains recognize cytomegalovirus antigens. Strong co-occurrence of HLA alleles, especially DR and DQ, made assigning TCR associations to individual alleles difficult. According to the authors, the approach could potentially be generalized to other disease states and immunological phenotypes. In a later analysis, HLA-associated TCR beta chains were found to be more clonally expanded and to have lower generation probabilities than equally common non-associated chains. Linkage disequilibrium might explain the correlated functional status among segregating V segments, but an unknown experimental factor could not be excluded. Sequencing depth was assumed to be roughly uniform across donors in the presence/absence analyses, though that assumption may not hold. A later analysis found that most CMV-associated TCR beta chains appeared HLA-restricted, with HLA associations seemingly driven largely by CMV exposure. This cohort had only TCR beta chains sequenced, and the lack of alpha or paired-chain data limited which features could be detected. In a later analysis, about 16,000 TCR beta sequences were associated with specific HLA alleles at a false discovery rate of 0.05. The earlier analysis of approximately 560 of the donors excluded 15 to 20 rarely observed V segments, including chromosome 9 orphons, because counts were too low. A further reported finding was that TCR beta sequences accurately predicted the HLA-A and HLA-B alleles for most subjects in the first cohort. The only immune exposure information available for the cohort was CMV serostatus. In an earlier analysis of fewer than 750 of the donors, most TCR beta V segments were observed in productive rearrangements about 90% or about 30% of the time, broadly matching IMGT annotations.

V and J lose 1 base and 1 base, and a span of 9 bases separates them. The germline V gene encodes CDR1 SGHTA and CDR2 FQGTGA. The CDR3 contains 15 residues, cysteine and phenylalanine counted. The read is trimmed to its CDR3 DNA, 45 bases read in frame from base 1. The cohort was made up of hundreds of healthy bone marrow donors. At the time of sampling, all cohort members were nominally healthy, though unrecorded immune exposures were likely present. The donor tested CMV seronegative and was one of the 352 seronegative cohort members. A peripheral blood sample was collected from each donor, and TCR beta sequencing was performed on peripheral blood mononuclear cells. Genomic DNA was extracted from the blood cell samples with the Qiagen DNeasy Blood Extraction Kit. The library was produced with the immunoSEQ multiplex PCR assay. The multiplex PCR relied on a mix of 60 forward primers for TCR Vbeta segments and 13 reverse primers for TCR Jbeta segments. A multiplex PCR assay on genomic DNA amplified the CDR3 region of rearranged TCR beta genes. On the Illumina HiSeq System, the amplified TCR beta libraries were sequenced as 87-base-pair reads. In the original analysis: In a later analysis, tens of millions of unique TCR beta chains were counted across the roughly 610 repertoires, and approximately 11 million of these chains were shared by at least two donors. A nearest-neighbor algorithm error-corrected the raw reads and collapsed the reads into unique sequences, merging closely related sequences to remove PCR and sequencing errors. Alignment of CDR3 sequences to IMGT reference sequences was used to assign V, D and J gene segments. For a sequence to be retained, a match of at least six nucleotides was required to both a V gene segment and a J gene segment. A rearrangement counted as productive if the CDR3 had no stop codons and remained in frame with V and J, and every other rearrangement counted as non-productive. Following IMGT convention, CDR3 was defined as the stretch from the second conserved V-encoded cysteine up to the conserved J-encoded phenylalanine. The earlier analysis of 450 to 750 of the donors excluded any sequence lacking an unambiguous match to a single V gene segment. In an earlier analysis of approximately 590 of the donors, a V segment was called functional when productive rearrangements were above 56.7%, and segregating when the standard deviation between donors exceeded 5%. A statistical classification framework was developed to diagnose cytomegalovirus status using the catalog of TCR beta chain sequences. In a later analysis, TCR nucleotide sequences were compared against IMGT/GENE-DB human TR gene sequences so that V and J genes could be assigned. Using the TCRdist pipeline, a later analysis assigned CDR3 sequences along with most-parsimonious VDJ recombination scenarios. In a later analysis, every TCR beta chain was defined by the combination of its CDR3 amino acid sequence and its V-gene family, and reads without a unique V-gene family were dropped. In a later analysis, 500 to 650 highly shared, low-generation-probability nucleotide sequences were removed to address suspected cross-contamination and a sequencing artifact. For each public chain, a later analysis derived a clonal expansion index from normalized ranks of inferred template counts within each repertoire. Generation probabilities in a later analysis came from a VDJ recombination model fitted to out-of-frame rearrangements, and those results were checked against IGoR. A later analysis scored TCR-TCR, TCR-HLA and TCR-CMV co-occurrence with hypergeometric tests, applying a repertoire-size bias correction to TCR pairs. A later analysis estimated false discovery rates by permuting HLA or CMV assignments 20 times. In a later analysis, co-occurring TCRs were grouped using DBSCAN, and TCRdist sequence similarity was added for clustering within HLA-allele-positive subsets. Repertoires with fewer than 30,000 or more than 120,000 public chains were left out of co-occurrence clustering, as were a handful of repertoires with anomalous nucleotide sharing. As stored in TCRdb, this immuneACCESS dataset retains in-frame rearrangements with V and J assigned. A fraction of the clones does not appear; measured against another copy, unresolved V genes explain less than half of the discrepancy, and the remainder lacks a known reason. D and trimming were read from the DNA, whereas the V and J calls and clone size are those reported in that table. In all, the sample holds some 150,000 clones, and approximately 77% of those were seen once. The top ten clonotypes cover over 1.3% of the sample.

A remark on this clone: The antigen it recognizes is unknown. No base quality information exists; no much larger clone differs at one position.

The sample taken for sequencing was PBMCs. This TCR came from a woman aged 40 to 50 in good health and CMV-seronegative. The chain employs TRBV7-3 and TRBJ2-3, with the D gene uncertain. The CDR3 region: CASSLSAGGTDTQYF. The nucleotides are TGTGCCAGCAGCTTAAGTGCAGGTGGCACAGATACGCAGTATTTT.